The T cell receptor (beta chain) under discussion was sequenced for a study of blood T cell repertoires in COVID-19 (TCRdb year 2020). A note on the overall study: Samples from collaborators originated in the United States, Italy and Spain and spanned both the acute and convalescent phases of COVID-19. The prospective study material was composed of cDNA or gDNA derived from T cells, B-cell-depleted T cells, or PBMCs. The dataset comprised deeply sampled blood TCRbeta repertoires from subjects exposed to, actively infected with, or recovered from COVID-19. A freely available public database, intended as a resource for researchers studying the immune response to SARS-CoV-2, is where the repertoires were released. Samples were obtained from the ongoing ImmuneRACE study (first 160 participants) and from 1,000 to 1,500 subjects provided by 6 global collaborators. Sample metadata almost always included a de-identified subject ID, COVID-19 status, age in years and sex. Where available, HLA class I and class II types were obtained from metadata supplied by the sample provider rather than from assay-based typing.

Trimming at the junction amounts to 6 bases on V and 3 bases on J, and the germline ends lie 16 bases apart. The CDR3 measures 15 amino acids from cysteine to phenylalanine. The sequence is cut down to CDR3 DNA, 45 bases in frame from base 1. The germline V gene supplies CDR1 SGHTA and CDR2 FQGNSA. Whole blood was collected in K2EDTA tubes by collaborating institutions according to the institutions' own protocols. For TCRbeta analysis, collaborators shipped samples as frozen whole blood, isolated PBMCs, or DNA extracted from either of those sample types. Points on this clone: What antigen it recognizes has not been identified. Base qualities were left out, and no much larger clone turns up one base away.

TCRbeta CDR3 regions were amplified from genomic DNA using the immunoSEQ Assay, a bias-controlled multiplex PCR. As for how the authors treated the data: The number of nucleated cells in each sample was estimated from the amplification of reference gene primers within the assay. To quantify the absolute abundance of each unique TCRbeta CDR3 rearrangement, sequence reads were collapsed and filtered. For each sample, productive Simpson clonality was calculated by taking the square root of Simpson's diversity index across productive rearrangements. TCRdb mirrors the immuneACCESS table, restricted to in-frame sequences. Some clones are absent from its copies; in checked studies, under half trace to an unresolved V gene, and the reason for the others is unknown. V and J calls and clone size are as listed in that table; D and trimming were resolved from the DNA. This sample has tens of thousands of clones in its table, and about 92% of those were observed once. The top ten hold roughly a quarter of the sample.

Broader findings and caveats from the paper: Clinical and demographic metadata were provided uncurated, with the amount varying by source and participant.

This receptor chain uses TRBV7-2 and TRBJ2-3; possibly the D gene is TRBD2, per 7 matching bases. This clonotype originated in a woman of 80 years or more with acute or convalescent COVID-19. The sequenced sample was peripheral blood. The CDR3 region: CASRRGGVVTDTQYF. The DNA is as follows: TGTGCCAGCAGGCGAGGGGGGGTCGTAACAGATACGCAGTATTTT. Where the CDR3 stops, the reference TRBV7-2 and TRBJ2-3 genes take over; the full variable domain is GAGVSQSPSNKVTEKGKDVELRCDPISGHTALYWYRQSLGQGLEFLIYFQGNSAPDKSGLPSDRFSAERTGGSVSTLTIQRTQQEDSAVYLCASRRGGVVTDTQYFGPGTRLTVL.